A single sample gave rise to the 24 T cell receptor beta chains below, sequenced in a study of identical twins. In TCRdb, the 5' RACE reads were re-called with MiXCR into one record per CDR3 protein. The sample yields over 250,000 distinct CDR3 sequences, 8.5% to 9.5% seen once. Another study also made use of these data, one on yellow fever vaccine responses in identical twins.

The sequencing input was CD8+ T cells sorted from blood. The receptors derive from a woman younger than 35 in good health.

This clonotype was seen a few times. The CDR3 DNA sequence: TGCAGCGTTGATGAGAGCCGTCCCGGAGCTTTCTTT. Translating gives CSVDESRPGAFF. The genes are TRBV29-1 and TRBJ1-1; D remains unclear. Germline CDR1 is SQVTM and CDR2 is ANQGSEA. The CDR3 contains 12 residues. V was cut by 3 bases and J by 10 bases, with 15 bases left in between.

This clonotype was picked up many times. J is TRBJ2-7 and V is TRBV7-2; D remains ambiguous. V lost 5 bases to trimming and J lost 2 bases, with 13 bases between them. Germline values: CDR1 SGHTA, CDR2 FQGNSA. This CDR3 is 14 amino acids long. The CDR3 DNA is TGTGCCAGCAGCGCCTATGGGTCGGCCTACGAGCAGTACTTC. Protein product: CASSAYGSAYEQYF.

This clonotype was picked up many times. This chain connects TRBV12-3 or TRBV12-4 to TRBJ2-4; 8 nucleotides match TRBD1. The CDR3 is 16 residues long. Losses at the gene ends were 6 bases for V and 4 bases for J; bases not matched to a gene: 11. CDR3: CASSRRLGDRKNIQYF. CDR3 DNA: TGTGCCAGCAGCCGAAGGTTGGGGGACAGGAAAAACATTCAGTACTTC.

This clonotype was observed a few times. The J gene is TRBJ2-1, the V gene TRBV6-2 or TRBV6-3; 8 bases agree with TRBD2. With 5 bases clipped from V and 9 bases from J, the junction kept 6 bases outside the gene matches. This CDR3 comprises 13 residues. Germline V lookup: CDR1 MNHEY, CDR2 SVGEGT. CDR3 coding DNA: TGTGCCAGCAGTGAGGGACTAGAGGGTGAGCAGTTCTTC. It yields the protein CASSEGLEGEQFF.

The genes are TRBV6-5 and TRBJ2-3, with 8 bases fitting TRBD1. CDR1 is MNHEY and CDR2 is SVGAGI in the germline V gene. V lost 4 bases and J lost 2; bases outside the gene matches: 5. This CDR3 has 15 amino acids. The CDR3 region has the DNA TGTGCCAGCAGTTGGGACAGGCTTTTCACAGATACGCAGTATTTT. Its translation is CASSWDRLFTDTQYF.

J is TRBJ2-7 and V is TRBV28, with D perhaps matching TRBD1 (5 bases). The V and J ends lost 6 bases and 2 bases respectively, with 14 bases between them. Germline CDR1 is MDHEN and CDR2 is SYDVKM. The CDR3 consists of 14 residues. The CDR3 DNA is TGTGCCAGCAGCAGGGAACTCGTTACCTACGAGCAGTACTTC. Protein product: CASSRELVTYEQYF.

This clonotype was detected many times. This chain links TRBV7-2 with TRBJ2-5; the D gene is possibly TRBD1 (6 bases). The CDR3 spans 15 residues. Germline CDR1 reads SGHTA; CDR2 reads FQGNSA. Trimming took 3 bases from V and 0 from J, leaving 11 bases between them. The CDR3 DNA is TGTGCCAGCAGCTTTGTGGACAGTTACCAAGAGACCCAGTACTTC. It yields the protein CASSFVDSYQETQYF.

The genes are TRBV12-3 or TRBV12-4 and TRBJ2-5, with 7 positions matching TRBD1. CDR3 size: 14 residues. V shed 7 bases, J shed 0 bases, and the junction held 5 bases outside the gene matches. The CDR3 reads CASTVTGNQETQYF. CDR3 sequence (DNA): TGTGCCAGCACGGTGACAGGGAACCAAGAGACCCAGTACTTC.

V and J are TRBV19 and TRBJ2-1; D is perhaps TRBD1 or TRBD2 (5 bases each). V dropped 4 bases and J dropped 4 bases, with 14 bases sitting between them. Germline V gene lookup returns CDR1 LNHDA and CDR2 SQIVND (reference sequence). This CDR3 contains 15 residues. CDR3: CASSTAEGRYNEQFF. The CDR3 DNA sequence: TGTGCCAGTAGTACCGCTGAGGGACGGTACAATGAGCAGTTCTTC.

In its sample, this clonotype was seen a few times. V usage is TRBV29-1 and J usage is TRBJ2-7; TRBD2 agrees at 10 bases. CDR1 and CDR2 from the germline V gene are SQVTM and ANQGSEA. This CDR3 contains 16 residues. The J segment lost 2 bases and the V segment lost 4 bases, leaving 11 bases of the junction unmatched. CDR3 bases: TGCAGCGTTGGAGGTGAGCTAGCGGGGGTTACCTACGAGCAGTACTTC. Amino acid sequence: CSVGGELAGVTYEQYF.

This rearrangement joins TRBV5-1 to TRBJ2-7, with D possibly being TRBD2 (6 bases). The CDR3 contains 16 residues. Germline values: CDR1 SGHRS, CDR2 YFSETQ. V was cut by 6 bases and J by 0 bases, with 19 bases left in between. The CDR3 DNA reads TGCGCCAGCAAGCCCGATAGCGGATCGCCCTCCTACGAGCAGTACTTC. Encoded protein: CASKPDSGSPSYEQYF.

This clonotype occurred many times. This rearrangement joins TRBV12-3 or TRBV12-4 to TRBJ2-7; either TRBD1 or TRBD2 may supply D (5 bases each). Trimming stripped 8 bases from V and 0 bases from J, with 11 bases between. The CDR3 is 13 amino acids. This chain's CDR3 is CASGDGHSYEQYF. The CDR3 DNA reads TGTGCCAGCGGGGACGGCCACTCCTACGAGCAGTACTTC.

V usage is TRBV6-1 and J usage is TRBJ2-5; D not certain. V lost 0 bases and J lost 1, with 15 bases in between. This CDR3 contains 17 residues. Germline CDR1 reads MNHNS; CDR2 reads SASEGT. The CDR3 DNA is TGTGCCAGCAGTGAAGCTCTTATCCGGACCCTCCAAGAGACCCAGTACTTC. It is translated as CASSEALIRTLQETQYF.

At least ten counts were recorded for this clonotype. This sequence joins TRBV24-1 and TRBJ2-3; D may be TRBD1 (6 bases). The CDR3 runs 17 residues. V gave up 4 bases and J gave up 2 bases, with 18 bases separating them. Per the germline V gene, CDR1 is KGHDR and CDR2 is SFDVKD. The DNA for the CDR3 is TGTGCCACCAGTGACCGATTAGGGGGACCCACCACAGATACGCAGTATTTT. This sequence encodes CATSDRLGGPTTDTQYF.

The chain uses TRBV5-5 and TRBJ2-3; D perhaps matches TRBD2 (7 bases). CDR3 length: 16 residues. Trimming cost V 0 bases and J 2 bases, with 13 bases left between them. Germline V gene sequence: CDR1 SGHKS, CDR2 YYEKEE (reference sequence). The CDR3 sequence is CASSLVGGGSTDTQYF. In nucleotides, the CDR3 is TGTGCCAGCAGCTTGGTGGGAGGGGGGTCCACAGATACGCAGTATTTT.

This clonotype was seen many times. The J gene is TRBJ2-7, the V gene TRBV28; D unclear. CDR3 length: 14 amino acids. Germline V gene sequence: CDR1 MDHEN, CDR2 SYDVKM. Trimming took off 3 bases at V and 0 bases at J, with 9 bases between the two ends. Written as DNA, the CDR3 is TGTGCCAGCAGTTTCCTTCGGGCCTCCTACGAGCAGTACTTC. Its translation: CASSFLRASYEQYF.

In its sample, this clonotype was seen many times. J is TRBJ2-2 and V is TRBV20-1, with 10 positions matching TRBD2. V lost 1 base and J lost 2; bases outside the gene matches: 4. CDR3 length: 16 residues. The V gene's germline CDR1 is DFQATT and CDR2 SNEGSKA (reference sequence). For the CDR3, the DNA is TGCAGTGCTAGAGCACTAGCGGGGTTCAACACCGGGGAGCTGTTTTTT. This gives the protein CSARALAGFNTGELFF.

The J gene is TRBJ2-7, the V gene TRBV6-1; 7 nucleotides match TRBD1. Germline V gene lookup returns CDR1 MNHNS and CDR2 SASEGT. V was pared by 5 bases and J by 2 bases, with 9 bases of the junction left unmatched. This CDR3 spans 15 amino acids. The CDR3 sequence: CASSPTLGQAYEQYF. The CDR3 DNA reads TGTGCCAGCAGTCCCACACTCGGACAGGCCTACGAGCAGTACTTC.

This clonotype has a handful of counts. CDR3 amino acids: CASSQDRVIEWGTQYF. In nucleotides, the CDR3 is TGTGCCAGCAGCCAAGATAGGGTGATCGAATGGGGGACCCAGTACTTC. The chain joins TRBV14 to TRBJ2-5; D gene uncertain. The CDR3 is 16 residues long. V was clipped by 0 bases and J by 7 bases, with 18 bases between them. Germline CDR1 SGHDN, CDR2 FVKESK.

The rearrangement joins TRBV6-5 to TRBJ2-5; no firm D call. The V gene lost 3 bases and the J gene lost 1 base, with 3 bases spanning the gap. Germline loops: CDR1 MNHEY, CDR2 SVGAGI. The CDR3 spans 12 residues. The CDR3 DNA follows: TGTGCCAGCAGTTATGGCCAAGAGACCCAGTACTTC. It codes for CASSYGQETQYF.

This clonotype was seen more than once but under ten times. The rearrangement links TRBV20-1 to TRBJ2-2; TRBD2 agrees at 11 bases. This CDR3 is 18 amino acids long. The J segment lost 0 bases and the V segment lost 0 bases, leaving 6 bases of the junction unmatched. Germline CDR1 DFQATT, CDR2 SNEGSKA (reference sequence). As DNA, the CDR3 is TGCAGTGCTAGAGATTTTGATAGCGGGGGGGCGAACACCGGGGAGCTGTTTTTT. Protein: CSARDFDSGGANTGELFF.

The table lists this clonotype with many counts. The chain is built from TRBV5-1 and TRBJ2-1; 10 bases are shared with TRBD2. In germline, CDR1 is SGHRS, CDR2 YFSETQ. V trimming: 3 bases; J trimming: 4 bases; junction bases outside the gene matches: 13. This CDR3 contains 18 residues. This chain's CDR3 is CASSSSTTTSGSYNEQFF. The CDR3 nucleotides read TGCGCCAGCAGCTCCTCCACAACGACTAGCGGGTCTTACAATGAGCAGTTCTTC.

This clonotype has more than one count but fewer than ten. This chain links TRBV29-1 with TRBJ2-1; 12 nucleotides line up with TRBD2. Germline CDR1 SQVTM, CDR2 ANQGSEA. The CDR3 contains 13 residues. The J segment lost 7 bases and the V segment lost 5 bases, leaving 3 bases of the junction unmatched. CDR3 nucleotides: TGCAGCGTTACTAGCGGGAGGACGAATGAGCAGTTCTTC. Its protein is CSVTSGRTNEQFF.

This clonotype showed up many times. One end of the junction fails to match germline, which may point to a read error. The chain recombines TRBV2 with TRBJ2-4; 11 nucleotides line up with TRBD2. Germline CDR1 SNHLY, CDR2 FYNNEI. The CDR3 extends over 16 amino acids. The CDR3 reads CASRDGLAGRGNIQYF. In DNA, the CDR3 is TGTGCCAGCCGTGACGGACTAGCGGGCCGGGGAAACATTCAGTACTTC. Full variable domain (outside the CDR3, taken from reference TRBV2 and TRBJ2-4): EPEVTQTPSHQVTQMGQEVILRCVPISNHLYFYWYRQILGQKVEFLVSFYNNEISEKSEIFDDQFSVERPDGSNFTLKIRSTKLEDSAMYFCASRDGLAGRGNIQYFGAGTRLSVL.